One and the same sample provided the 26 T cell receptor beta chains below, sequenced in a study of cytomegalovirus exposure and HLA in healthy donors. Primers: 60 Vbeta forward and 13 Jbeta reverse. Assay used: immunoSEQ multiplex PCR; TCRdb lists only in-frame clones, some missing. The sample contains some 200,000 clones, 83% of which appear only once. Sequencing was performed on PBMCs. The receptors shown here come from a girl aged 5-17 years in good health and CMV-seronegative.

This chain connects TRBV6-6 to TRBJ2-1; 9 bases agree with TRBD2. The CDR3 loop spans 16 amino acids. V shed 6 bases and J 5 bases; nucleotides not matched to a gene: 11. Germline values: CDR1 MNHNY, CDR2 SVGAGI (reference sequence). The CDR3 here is CASRDLSGGTHNEQFF. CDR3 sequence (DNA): TGTGCCAGCAGAGACCTTAGCGGGGGTACCCACAATGAGCAGTTCTTC.

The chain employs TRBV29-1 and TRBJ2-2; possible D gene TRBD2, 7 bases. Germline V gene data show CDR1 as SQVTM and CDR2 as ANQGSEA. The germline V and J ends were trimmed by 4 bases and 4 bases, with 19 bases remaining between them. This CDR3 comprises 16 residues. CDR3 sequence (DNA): TGCAGCGTTGCTCCGGATAGGGGGAGGGTCACCGGGGAGCTGTTTTTT. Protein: CSVAPDRGRVTGELFF.

The CDR3, as DNA: TGTGCCAGCAGTATCCGTAGGAGTTCCGGGGAGCTGTTTTTT. This translates into CASSIRRSSGELFF. The chain recombines TRBV27 with TRBJ2-2; D ambiguous. Trimming removed 5 bases at V and 6 bases at J, with 13 bases between. This CDR3 region has 14 residues. CDR1 is MNHEY, CDR2 SMNVEV, per germline (reference sequence).

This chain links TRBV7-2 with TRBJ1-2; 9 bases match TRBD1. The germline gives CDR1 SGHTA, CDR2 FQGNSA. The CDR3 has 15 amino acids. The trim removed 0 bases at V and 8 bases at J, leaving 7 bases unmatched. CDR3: CASSLARQGVTGYTF. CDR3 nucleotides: TGTGCCAGCAGCTTAGCTAGACAGGGGGTTACGGGCTACACCTTC. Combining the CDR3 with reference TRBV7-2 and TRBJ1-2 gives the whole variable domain GAGVSQSPSNKVTEKGKDVELRCDPISGHTALYWYRQSLGQGLEFLIYFQGNSAPDKSGLPSDRFSAERTGGSVSTLTIQRTQQEDSAVYLCASSLARQGVTGYTFGSGTRLTVV.

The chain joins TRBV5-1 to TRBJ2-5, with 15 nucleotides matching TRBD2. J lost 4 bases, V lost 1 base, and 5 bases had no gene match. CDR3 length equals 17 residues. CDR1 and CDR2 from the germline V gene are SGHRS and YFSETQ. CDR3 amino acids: CASSLRTSGGAGETQYF. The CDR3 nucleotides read TGCGCCAGCAGCTTGAGGACTAGCGGGGGGGCAGGAGAGACCCAGTACTTC.

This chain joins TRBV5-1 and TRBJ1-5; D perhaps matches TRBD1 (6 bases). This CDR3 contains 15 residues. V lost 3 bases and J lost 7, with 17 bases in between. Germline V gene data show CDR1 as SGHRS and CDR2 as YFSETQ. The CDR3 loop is CASSSQPGANQPQHF. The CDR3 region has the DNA TGCGCCAGCAGCTCCCAGCCAGGGGCTAACCAGCCCCAGCATTTT. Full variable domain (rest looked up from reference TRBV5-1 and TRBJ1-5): KAGVTQTPRYLIKTRGQQVTLSCSPISGHRSVSWYQQTPGQGLQFLFEYFSETQRNKGNFPGRFSGRQFSNSRSEMNVSTLELGDSALYLCASSSQPGANQPQHFGDGTRLSIL.

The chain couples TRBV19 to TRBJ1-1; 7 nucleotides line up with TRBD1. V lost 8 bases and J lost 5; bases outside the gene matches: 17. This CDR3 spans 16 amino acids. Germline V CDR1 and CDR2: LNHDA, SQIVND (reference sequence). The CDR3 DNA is TGTGCCAGTGTGCCGACAGGGCGGGTAAGAGGGACTGAAGCTTTCTTT. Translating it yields CASVPTGRVRGTEAFF. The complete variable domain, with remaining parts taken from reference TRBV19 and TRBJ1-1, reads DGGITQSPKYLFRKEGQNVTLSCEQNLNHDAMYWYRQDPGQGLRLIYYSQIVNDFQKGDIAEGYSVSREKKESFPLTVTSAQKNPTAFYLCASVPTGRVRGTEAFFGQGTRLTVV.

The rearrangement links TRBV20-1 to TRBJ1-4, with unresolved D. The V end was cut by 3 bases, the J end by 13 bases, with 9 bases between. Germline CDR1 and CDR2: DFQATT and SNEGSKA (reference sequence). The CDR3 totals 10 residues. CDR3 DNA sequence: TGCAGTGCTAGTGATGGCAGACTGTTTTTT. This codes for CSASDGRLFF.

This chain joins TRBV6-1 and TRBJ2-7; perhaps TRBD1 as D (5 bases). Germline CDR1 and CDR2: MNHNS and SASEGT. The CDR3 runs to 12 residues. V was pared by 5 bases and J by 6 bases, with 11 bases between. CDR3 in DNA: TGTGCCAGCAGTAGCGCCAGGGTCGAGCAGTACTTC. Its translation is CASSSARVEQYF.

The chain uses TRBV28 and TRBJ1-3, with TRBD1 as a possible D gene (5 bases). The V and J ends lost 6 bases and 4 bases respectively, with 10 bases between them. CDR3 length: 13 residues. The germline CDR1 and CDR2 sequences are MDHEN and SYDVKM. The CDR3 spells CASSVGRGNTIYF. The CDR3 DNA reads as TGTGCCAGCAGCGTGGGGCGCGGAAACACCATATATTTT.

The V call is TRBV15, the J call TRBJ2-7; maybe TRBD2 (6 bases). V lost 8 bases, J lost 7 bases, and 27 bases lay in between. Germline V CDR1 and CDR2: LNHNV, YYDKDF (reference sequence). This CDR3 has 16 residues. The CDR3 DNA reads TGTGCCACCTCTAGTAGGTTCGGGACTGCCGCTGAAGAGCAGTACTTC. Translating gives CATSSRFGTAAEEQYF.

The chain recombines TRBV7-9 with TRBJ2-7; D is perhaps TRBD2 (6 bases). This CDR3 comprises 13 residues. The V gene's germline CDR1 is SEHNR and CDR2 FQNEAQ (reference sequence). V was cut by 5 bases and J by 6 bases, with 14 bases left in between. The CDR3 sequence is CASSRLAGLEQYF. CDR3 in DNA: TGTGCCAGCAGCCGGCTGGCGGGGCTCGAGCAGTACTTC.

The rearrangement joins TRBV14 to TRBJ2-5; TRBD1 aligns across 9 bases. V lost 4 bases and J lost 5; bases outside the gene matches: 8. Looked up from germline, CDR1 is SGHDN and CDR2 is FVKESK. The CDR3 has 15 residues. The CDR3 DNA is TGTGCCAGCAGCCTTGGGACAGGGTTTCTGGAGACCCAGTACTTC. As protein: CASSLGTGFLETQYF.

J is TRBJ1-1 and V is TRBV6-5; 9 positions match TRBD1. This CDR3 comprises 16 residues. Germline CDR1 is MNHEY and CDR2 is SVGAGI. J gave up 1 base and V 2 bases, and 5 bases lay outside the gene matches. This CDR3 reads CASSYTWTGANTEAFF. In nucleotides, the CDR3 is TGTGCCAGCAGTTACACTTGGACAGGGGCGAACACTGAAGCTTTCTTT.

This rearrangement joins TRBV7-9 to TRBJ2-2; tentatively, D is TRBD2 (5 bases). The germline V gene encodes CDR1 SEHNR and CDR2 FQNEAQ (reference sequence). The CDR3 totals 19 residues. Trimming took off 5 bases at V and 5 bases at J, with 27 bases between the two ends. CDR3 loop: CASSSLRVGEFTETGELFF. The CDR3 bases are TGTGCCAGCAGCAGCCTGAGAGTCGGGGAGTTTACCGAAACCGGGGAGCTGTTTTTT.

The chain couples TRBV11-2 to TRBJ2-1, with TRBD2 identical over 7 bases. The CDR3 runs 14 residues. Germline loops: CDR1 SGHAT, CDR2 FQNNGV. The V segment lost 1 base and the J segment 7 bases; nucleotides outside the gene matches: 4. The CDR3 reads CASSLADGGNEQFF. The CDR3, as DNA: TGTGCCAGCAGCTTAGCGGACGGGGGGAATGAGCAGTTCTTC.

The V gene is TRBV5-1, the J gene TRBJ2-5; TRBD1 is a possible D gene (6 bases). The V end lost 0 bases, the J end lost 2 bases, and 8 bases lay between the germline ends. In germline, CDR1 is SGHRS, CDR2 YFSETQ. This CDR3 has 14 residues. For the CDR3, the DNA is TGCGCCAGCAGCTTGGGGACAGTGCAAGAGACCCAGTACTTC. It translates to CASSLGTVQETQYF.

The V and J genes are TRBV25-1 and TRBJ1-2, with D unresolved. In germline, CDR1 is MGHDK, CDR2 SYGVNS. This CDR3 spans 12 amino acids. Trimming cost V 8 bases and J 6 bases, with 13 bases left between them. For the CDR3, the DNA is TGTGCCAGCCGTGTAGCGCAGGATGGCTACACCTTC. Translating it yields CASRVAQDGYTF.

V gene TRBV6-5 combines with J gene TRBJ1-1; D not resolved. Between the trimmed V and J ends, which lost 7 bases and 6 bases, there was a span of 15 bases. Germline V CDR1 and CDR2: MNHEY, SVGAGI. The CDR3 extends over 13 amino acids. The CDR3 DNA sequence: TGTGCCAGCACCCAGGAGCGGATCTCTGAAGCTTTCTTT. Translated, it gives CASTQERISEAFF.

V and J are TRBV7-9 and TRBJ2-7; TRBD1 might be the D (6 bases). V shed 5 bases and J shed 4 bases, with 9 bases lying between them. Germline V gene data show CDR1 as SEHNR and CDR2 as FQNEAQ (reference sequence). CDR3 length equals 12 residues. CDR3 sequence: CASSTQGYEQYF. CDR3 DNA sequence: TGTGCCAGCAGCACCCAGGGGTACGAGCAGTACTTC.

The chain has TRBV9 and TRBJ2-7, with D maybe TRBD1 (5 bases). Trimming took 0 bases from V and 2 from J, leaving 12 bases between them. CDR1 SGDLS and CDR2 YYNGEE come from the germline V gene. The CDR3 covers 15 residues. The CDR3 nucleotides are TGTGCCAGCAGCGTAGGCTCTGGCAGGGCCTACGAGCAGTACTTC. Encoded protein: CASSVGSGRAYEQYF. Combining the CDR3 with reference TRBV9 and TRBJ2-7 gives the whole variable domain DSGVTQTPKHLITATGQRVTLRCSPRSGDLSVYWYQQSLDQGLQFLIQYYNGEERAKGNILERFSAQQFPDLHSELNLSSLELGDSALYFCASSVGSGRAYEQYFGPGTRLTVT.

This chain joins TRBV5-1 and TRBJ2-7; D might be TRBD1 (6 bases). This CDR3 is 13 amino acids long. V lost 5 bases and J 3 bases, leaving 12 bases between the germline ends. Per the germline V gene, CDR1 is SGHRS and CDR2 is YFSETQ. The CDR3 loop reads CASSGRGHYEQYF. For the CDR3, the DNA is TGCGCCAGCAGTGGCAGGGGCCACTACGAGCAGTACTTC.

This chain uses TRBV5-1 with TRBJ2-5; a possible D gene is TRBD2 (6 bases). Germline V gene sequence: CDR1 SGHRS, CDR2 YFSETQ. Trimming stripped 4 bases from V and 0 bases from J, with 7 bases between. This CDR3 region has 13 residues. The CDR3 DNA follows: TGCGCCAGCAGCGGGGGGTACCAAGAGACCCAGTACTTC. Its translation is CASSGGYQETQYF.

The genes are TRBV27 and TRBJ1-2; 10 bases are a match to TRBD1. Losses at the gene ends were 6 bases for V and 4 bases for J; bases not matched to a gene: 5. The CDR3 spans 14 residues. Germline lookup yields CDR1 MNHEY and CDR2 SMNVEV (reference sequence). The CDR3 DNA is TGTGCCAGCAGGGGACAGGGGTCTAGCTATGGCTACACCTTC. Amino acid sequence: CASRGQGSSYGYTF.

CDR3 nucleotides: TGCGCCAGCAGCCCAACTAGCGGTGGGAGGCACACCGGGGAGCTGTTTTTT. Amino acids: CASSPTSGGRHTGELFF. This chain uses TRBV5-1 with TRBJ2-2; 8 positions match TRBD2. Germline V gene sequence: CDR1 SGHRS, CDR2 YFSETQ. This CDR3 spans 17 amino acids. After removal of 4 bases from V and 3 bases from J, the junction contained 11 bases not matched to a gene.

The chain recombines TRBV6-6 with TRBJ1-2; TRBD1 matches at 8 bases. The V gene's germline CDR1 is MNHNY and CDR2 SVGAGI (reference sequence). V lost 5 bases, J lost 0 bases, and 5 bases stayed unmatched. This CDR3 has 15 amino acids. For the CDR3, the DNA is TGTGCCAGCAGTCGTGGACAGGGATCTAACTATGGCTACACCTTC. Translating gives CASSRGQGSNYGYTF.